This T cell receptor (beta chain) was captured in a study of T cell responses to AZD1222 COVID-19 vaccine. This clone was seen only once. The antigen remains undetermined. From germline, CDR1 is SGDLS and CDR2 YYNGEE. V was cut by 4 bases and J by 0 bases, with 12 bases left in between. The CDR3 has 15 residues. General observations from the study: Repertoire samples came only from after the peak T cell response. The study reported that nearly half of spike-specific TCRs target unmutated variant regions.

Using immunoSEQ multiplex PCR, the repertoire was profiled, and TCRdb retains in-frame clones only, with some absent. The sample records about 59,000 clones, about 88% being singletons. Source: peripheral blood, taken 28 days after the second AZD1222 dose. The chain uses TRBV9 and TRBJ2-3; no clear D. The receptor's source is an adult who received the AZD1222 COVID-19 vaccine. The CDR3, as DNA: TGTGCCAGCAGCCGTAACAAGGACAGCACAGATACGCAGTATTTT. Translation: CASSRNKDSTDTQYF.